This T cell receptor beta chain appears in the sequencing data of a study of T-cell reconstitution after alpha-beta-depleted transplantation in children. The study, taken as a whole, reports: One year after transplant, T-cell counts and diversity came mostly from newly produced T cells.

Unique molecular identifiers were incorporated during preparation of the TCRbeta library. TCRdb used MiXCR to reprocess the PCR reads, holding one entry per CDR3 protein. The table has hundreds of thousands of distinct CDR3 sequences, 10% to 15% seen once. As concerns this clonotype: Its cognate antigen is unknown. One end of the junction fails to match germline, which may point to a read error.

Germline V lookup: CDR1 MNHEY, CDR2 SMNVEV (reference sequence). This CDR3 is 15 amino acids long. The TCR originated in a male patient younger than 18 who had a stem cell transplant for acute myeloid leukemia, so the T cells may come from the graft donor. Material: PBMCs, mostly from graft donor cells, obtained 360 days after TCRalphabeta/CD19-depleted stem cell transplant. The rearrangement uses TRBV27 and TRBJ1-2, with 7 positions matching TRBD1. CDR3 loop: CASSNPGQIGDFTLF. CDR3 in DNA: TGTGCCAGCAGTAACCCGGGACAGATCGGGGATTTTACCCTCTTC.